This is a list of T cell receptor beta chains from one sample in a study of blood T cell repertoires in COVID-19. The table came from immunoSEQ multiplex PCR; TCRdb's copy has only in-frame clones and leaves some out. This table holds about 180,000 clones, approximately 85% found once. The sample comprised peripheral blood. All receptors come from a human donor with active or convalescent COVID-19. The donor label of this sample is uncertain. CDR3s include the opening cysteine and the closing phenylalanine or tryptophan. D genes are given only for firm matches. Some rows have no size entry. The others give once, few or many, or a class for an expanded clone.

J gene: TRBJ1-2; D gene: -; clone size: few; V gene: TRBV16; CDR3 protein: CASSRAVEGRRYTF; CDR3 DNA: TGTGCCAGCAGCCGTGCGGTCGAGGGGAGGCGCTACACCTTC
J gene: TRBJ2-7; D gene: TRBD1; clone size: many; V gene: TRBV11-3; CDR3 protein: CASSSGTGAREQYF; CDR3 DNA: TGTGCCAGCAGCTCCGGGACAGGGGCGCGAGAGCAGTACTTC
J gene: TRBJ1-1; D gene: -; clone size: -; V gene: TRBV19; CDR3 protein: CASSIGGTSTEAFF; CDR3 DNA: TGTGCCAGTAGTATTGGAGGGACTAGTACTGAAGCTTTCTTT
J gene: TRBJ1-4; D gene: -; clone size: -; V gene: TRBV4-3; CDR3 protein: CASSQDWASTNEKLFF; CDR3 DNA: TGCGCCAGCAGCCAAGATTGGGCCTCTACTAATGAAAAACTGTTTTTT
J gene: TRBJ2-1; D gene: -; clone size: -; V gene: TRBV7-3; CDR3 protein: CASSLSRDEQFF; CDR3 DNA: TGTGCCAGCAGCTTATCTCGGGATGAGCAGTTCTTC
J gene: TRBJ2-5; D gene: TRBD2; clone size: -; V gene: TRBV5-1; CDR3 protein: CASSLARLAGGQETQYF; CDR3 DNA: TGCGCCAGCAGCTTGGCCCGACTAGCGGGGGGGCAAGAGACCCAGTACTTC
J gene: TRBJ1-4; D gene: -; clone size: -; V gene: TRBV5-6; CDR3 protein: CASSLGLEKLFF; CDR3 DNA: TGTGCCAGCAGCTTGGGGCTTGAAAAACTGTTTTTT
J gene: TRBJ2-2; D gene: -; clone size: -; V gene: TRBV12-3/TRBV12-4; CDR3 protein: CASSRGTGELFF; CDR3 DNA: TGTGCCAGCAGCCGGGGGACCGGGGAGCTGTTTTTT
J gene: TRBJ2-7; D gene: -; clone size: -; V gene: TRBV28; CDR3 protein: CASSLQGPEQYF; CDR3 DNA: TGTGCCAGCAGTTTACAGGGCCCCGAGCAGTACTTC
J gene: TRBJ2-5; D gene: -; clone size: -; V gene: TRBV28; CDR3 protein: CASSLPSQETQYF; CDR3 DNA: TGTGCCAGCAGTTTACCCAGCCAAGAGACCCAGTACTTC
J gene: TRBJ2-3; D gene: -; clone size: few; V gene: TRBV7-9; CDR3 protein: CASSLATGADTQYF; CDR3 DNA: TGTGCCAGCAGCTTAGCGACCGGGGCAGATACGCAGTATTTT